The 19 T cell receptor beta chains in this list originate from one sample, sequenced in a study of PD-1 blockade in classical Hodgkin lymphoma. Indicated time point: cycle 4 day 1 (C4D1), after more than five weeks of nivolumab. Autologous stem cell transplantation was followed by relapse in every patient, and brentuximab vedotin exposure varied. Measured with immunoSEQ multiplex PCR; TCRdb has only the in-frame clones, and not every one. The sample lists 21,000 or so clones; approximately 88% were seen once. The material sequenced was peripheral blood mononuclear cells (PBMCs), taken before the fourth cycle of nivolumab. The origin of the receptors is a human donor with classical Hodgkin lymphoma.

This chain joins TRBV5-1 and TRBJ1-2; 8 bases line up with TRBD1. Losses at the gene ends were 0 bases for V and 2 bases for J; bases not matched to a gene: 6. The CDR3 runs to 16 residues. CDR1 and CDR2 (germline): SGHRS, YFSETQ. The CDR3 DNA sequence: TGCGCCAGCAGCTTGGAGGGGCAGGGGGCGAACTATGGCTACACCTTC. Translated, it gives CASSLEGQGANYGYTF.

The chain combines TRBV19 with TRBJ1-4, with D uncertain. V lost 5 bases, J lost 0 bases, and 19 bases lay in between. CDR1 is LNHDA and CDR2 is SQIVND in the germline V gene (reference sequence). There are 18 residues in the CDR3. CDR3 sequence reads: CASSPTLDTGPTNEKLFF. Here the CDR3 DNA reads TGTGCCAGTAGTCCTACTCTCGACACTGGGCCAACTAATGAAAAACTGTTTTTT.

In regard to this clone: Sequence at one end of the junction differs from germline and may be a read error. The chain couples TRBV7-7 to TRBJ2-5; D assignment may be TRBD1 or TRBD2 (6 bases each). The CDR3 consists of 15 residues. Germline V gives CDR1 SSHAT, CDR2 FNYEAQ (reference sequence). The CDR3 sequence: CASSVAGGQEETQYF. CDR3 DNA: TGTGCCAGCAGCGTAGCTGGGGGGCAGGAAGAGACCCAGTACTTC.

This clone was seen a single time. The V call is TRBV29-1, the J call TRBJ2-3, with 7 bases identical to TRBD2. The V gene end was trimmed by 2 bases and the J gene end by 1 base; junction bases not matched to a gene: 0. CDR1 and CDR2 from the germline V gene are SQVTM and ANQGSEA. This CDR3 has 13 amino acids. The CDR3 loop reads CSVERGGTDTQYF. CDR3 nucleotides: TGCAGCGTTGAACGGGGGGGCACAGATACGCAGTATTTT.

The chain recombines TRBV29-1 with TRBJ1-2; D ambiguous. V lost 5 bases to trimming and J lost 5 bases, with 12 bases between them. The germline CDR1 and CDR2 sequences are SQVTM and ANQGSEA. The CDR3 runs to 12 residues. The CDR3 bases are TGCAGCGTTCTTGGTGTGGGGTATGGCTACACCTTC. Protein product: CSVLGVGYGYTF. Based on the CDR3 plus reference TRBV29-1 and TRBJ1-2, the full variable domain is SAVISQKPSRDICQRGTSLTIQCQVDSQVTMMFWYRQQPGQSLTLIATANQGSEATYESGFVIDKFPISRPNLTFSTLTVSNMSPEDSSIYLCSVLGVGYGYTFGSGTRLTVV.

V is TRBV4-1 and J is TRBJ2-7; 7 bases map to TRBD1. V shed 3 bases, J shed 6 bases, and the junction held 5 bases outside the gene matches. The CDR3 consists of 13 residues. CDR1 and CDR2 from the germline V gene are MGHRA and YSYEKL. CDR3 loop: CASSQGNRGEQYF. For the CDR3, the DNA is TGCGCCAGCAGCCAGGGGAACAGGGGCGAGCAGTACTTC.

This chain connects TRBV6-1 to TRBJ1-1, with no clear D. Trimming cost V 7 bases and J 0 bases, with 15 bases left between them. CDR3 length equals 15 residues. Germline V CDR1 and CDR2: MNHNS, SASEGT. CDR3 loop: CASTLMGTMNTEAFF. The CDR3 region has the DNA TGTGCCAGCACCCTCATGGGCACCATGAACACTGAAGCTTTCTTT.

The chain combines TRBV11-2 with TRBJ2-7, with 8 bases identical to TRBD1. The CDR3 has 13 residues. CDR1 is SGHAT, CDR2 FQNNGV, per germline. V lost 4 bases and J lost 5; bases outside the gene matches: 4. The DNA of the CDR3 is TGTGCCAGCAGCTCAGGGGGCATCGACGAGCAGTACTTC. This gives the protein CASSSGGIDEQYF.

The chain employs TRBV11-2 and TRBJ1-4, with 9 bases identical to TRBD1. Per the germline V gene, CDR1 is SGHAT and CDR2 is FQNNGV. The J segment lost 16 bases and the V segment lost 5 bases, leaving 11 bases of the junction unmatched. The CDR3 covers 13 residues. For the CDR3, the DNA is TGTGCCAGCAGCCAGGCCCGGGACAGGGTTGCGTTTTTT. Residues: CASSQARDRVAFF.

This chain connects TRBV15 to TRBJ1-4; D remains unclear. CDR1 and CDR2 (germline): LNHNV, YYDKDF (reference sequence). Trimming shortened V by 5 bases and J by 7 bases, and 8 bases separated the two germline ends. The CDR3 runs 12 residues. CDR3 DNA: TGTGCCACCAGCTACCGATCTGAAAAACTGTTTTTT. Protein: CATSYRSEKLFF.

The chain links TRBV6-4 to TRBJ1-2; 7 bases are shared with TRBD1. CDR1 is MRHNA, CDR2 SNTAGT, per germline. This CDR3 region has 15 residues. V dropped 5 bases and J dropped 7; count of bases not matched to a gene: 13. DNA for the CDR3: TGTGCCAGCAGTTCCCAGACCCGACAGGGTGTTGGCTACACCTTC. This sequence encodes CASSSQTRQGVGYTF.

In DNA, the CDR3 is TGTGCCAGCAGCTTGGGAGGGGTCGGGGGGACCCCCTACGAGCAGTACTTC. The encoded protein is CASSLGGVGGTPYEQYF. The gene calls are TRBV5-4 and TRBJ2-7; the match to TRBD2 covers 7 bases. This CDR3 comprises 17 residues. CDR1 and CDR2 (germline): SGHNT, YYREEE (reference sequence). Losses at the gene ends were 0 bases for V and 2 bases for J; bases not matched to a gene: 11.

The J gene is TRBJ2-1, the V gene TRBV13; D is undetermined. Trimming stripped 0 bases from V and 10 bases from J, with 4 bases between. This CDR3 spans 11 amino acids. The germline CDR1 and CDR2 sequences are PRHDT and FYEKMQ (reference sequence). The CDR3 protein is CASSLGGEQFF. The CDR3 region has the DNA TGTGCCAGCAGCTTAGGGGGAGAGCAGTTCTTC.

The rearrangement joins TRBV10-3 to TRBJ1-6; D perhaps matches TRBD1 (5 bases). This CDR3 is built from 14 residues. CDR1 ENHRY and CDR2 SYGVKD come from the germline V gene. Trimming removed 2 bases at V and 15 bases at J, with 17 bases between. The CDR3 sequence: CAISEPRAGGNLHF. The CDR3 nucleotides read TGTGCCATCAGTGAGCCCAGGGCGGGCGGGAACCTCCACTTT.

This clone has only one observation. The V gene is TRBV5-6, the J gene TRBJ2-2; 9 positions match TRBD1. The V gene's germline CDR1 is SGHDT and CDR2 YYEEEE. This CDR3 comprises 18 residues. After removal of 5 bases from V and 4 bases from J, the junction contained 15 bases not matched to a gene. CDR3 residues: CASSHTRGTGKRTGELFF. DNA for the CDR3: TGTGCCAGCAGTCACACACGAGGGACAGGGAAGCGCACCGGGGAGCTGTTTTTT.

The chain carries TRBV27 and TRBJ2-6; weak D call: TRBD1 (6 bases). V was cut by 4 bases and J by 1 base, with 14 bases left in between. This CDR3 is 17 amino acids long. CDR1 and CDR2 from the germline V gene are MNHEY and SMNVEV (reference sequence). The DNA for the CDR3 is TGTGCCAGCAGTTACAGGGCCCTCGAATCTGGGGCCAACGTCCTGACTTTC. It codes for CASSYRALESGANVLTF.

This clone was counted only a few times. CDR3 loop: CAWSVANYGYTF. DNA of the CDR3: TGTGCCTGGAGTGTAGCTAACTATGGCTACACCTTC. The chain links TRBV30 to TRBJ1-2; D remains ambiguous. Deletions cut 0 bases from V and 0 bases from J, with 2 bases between. There are 12 residues in the CDR3. The germline V gene encodes CDR1 GTSNPN and CDR2 SVGIG (reference sequence).

The rearrangement joins TRBV21-1 to TRBJ1-2. TRBV21-1 is a recognized pseudogene. CDR3 length: 15 amino acids. The CDR3 protein is CASSKGLGGKNGYTF. For the CDR3, the DNA is TGTGCCAGCAGCAAGGGGCTCGGAGGTAAGAATGGCTACACCTTC.

The chain is built from TRBV2 and TRBJ2-3; D gene unclear. CDR1 and CDR2 (germline): SNHLY, FYNNEI. The CDR3 is 12 residues long. V lost 5 bases and J 2 bases, leaving 5 bases between the germline ends. The CDR3 protein is CASSWDTDTQYF. CDR3 DNA sequence: TGTGCCAGCAGTTGGGACACAGATACGCAGTATTTT.